The 22 T cell receptor beta chains below were found in one sample sequenced in a study of blood T cell repertoires in COVID-19. Produced via immunoSEQ multiplex PCR; TCRdb's table is partial and in-frame only. The data show a few hundred thousand clones, more than 85% seen once. Sequencing input: PBMCs or T cells enriched from blood (not recorded which). The receptors derive from a woman aged 55-70 years who had recovered from COVID-19.

Regarding this clone: The identical CDR3 is also encoded by other nucleotide sequences in the sample. This chain joins TRBV2 and TRBJ1-2; D remains ambiguous. This CDR3 is 14 amino acids long. Trimming left V 3 bases short and J 5 bases short, with 13 bases between. CDR1 is SNHLY, CDR2 FYNNEI, per germline. In DNA form, the CDR3 reads TGTGCCAGCAGTGAGGCTTCGAGCGGATATGGCTACACCTTC. This gives the protein CASSEASSGYGYTF.

CDR3 in amino acids: CASSEVTSLNQPQHF. CDR3 sequence (DNA): TGTGCCAGCAGTGAAGTTACCTCCCTAAATCAGCCCCAGCATTTT. This chain links TRBV6-1 with TRBJ1-5; D remains ambiguous. Germline CDR1 is MNHNS and CDR2 is SASEGT. V shed 1 base and J shed 4 bases, with 11 bases lying between them. CDR3 size: 15 residues.

This clone has just a few counts. The rearrangement uses TRBV12-3 or TRBV12-4 and TRBJ1-1; no clear D gene. The CDR3 runs 13 residues. The V and J ends lost 7 bases and 1 base respectively, with 10 bases between them. As DNA, the CDR3 is TGTGCCAGCACCGAAGCCACGAACACTGAAGCTTTCTTT. Amino acid sequence: CASTEATNTEAFF.

In the case of this clone: The sample carries other DNA sequences with the same CDR3. The gene calls are TRBV2 and TRBJ1-1, with D possibly TRBD1 on 5 matching bases. The V end was cut by 8 bases, the J end by 0 bases, with 10 bases between. Germline CDR1 is SNHLY and CDR2 is FYNNEI. This CDR3 region has 13 residues. The CDR3: CASRTGLNTEAFF. The CDR3, as DNA: TGTGCCAGCCGTACAGGCTTGAACACTGAAGCTTTCTTT.

In regard to this clone: Different DNA sequences within this sample yield the same CDR3. The chain links TRBV18 to TRBJ1-5, with 8 bases aligning to TRBD1. J was trimmed by 1 base and V by 4 bases; bases with no gene match: 6. The CDR3 contains 16 residues. Germline lookup yields CDR1 KGHSH and CDR2 LQKENI. The CDR3 loop is CASSRGTGGSNQPQHF. In nucleotides, the CDR3 is TGTGCCAGCTCACGGGGGACAGGTGGAAGCAATCAGCCCCAGCATTTT.

V and J are TRBV5-1 and TRBJ1-1; no clear D. V dropped 0 bases and J dropped 7 bases, with 10 bases sitting between them. This CDR3 region has 13 residues. Germline values: CDR1 SGHRS, CDR2 YFSETQ. The CDR3 sequence: CASSLGPSYEAFF. The CDR3 DNA reads as TGCGCCAGCAGCTTGGGGCCCAGTTATGAAGCTTTCTTT.

J is TRBJ2-5 and V is TRBV4-1, with 10 bases that match TRBD1. This CDR3 spans 15 amino acids. CDR1 and CDR2 from the germline V gene are MGHRA and YSYEKL. Losses at the gene ends were 1 base for V and 4 bases for J; bases not matched to a gene: 3. The CDR3 DNA follows: TGCGCCAGCAGCCAAGTTGGGACAGGGGTAGAGACCCAGTACTTC. This sequence encodes CASSQVGTGVETQYF.

J is TRBJ1-5 and V is TRBV11-2; no clear D. The CDR3 sequence is 14 residues long. V was trimmed by 1 base and J by 3 bases, leaving 7 bases between them. Germline V gives CDR1 SGHAT, CDR2 FQNNGV. The CDR3 loop reads CASSLGGNNQPQHF. The CDR3 region has the DNA TGTGCCAGCAGCTTAGGAGGGAACAATCAGCCCCAGCATTTT.

The rearrangement joins TRBV7-9 to TRBJ2-7, with D maybe TRBD1 (6 bases). Germline loops: CDR1 SEHNR, CDR2 FQNEAQ (reference sequence). CDR3 length: 17 residues. V was cut by 1 base and J by 0 bases, with 16 bases left in between. The CDR3 DNA sequence: TGTGCCAGCAGCTTAGAAGCGGCCAGGGGAAGCTCCTACGAGCAGTACTTC. It translates to CASSLEAARGSSYEQYF.

V and J are TRBV19 and TRBJ1-2; possibly TRBD1 for D (5 bases). V was trimmed by 4 bases and J by 5 bases, leaving 14 bases between them. There are 14 residues in the CDR3. The germline V gene has CDR1 LNHDA and CDR2 SQIVND (reference sequence). CDR3 region: CASSTSGLLYGYTF. The CDR3 DNA follows: TGTGCCAGTAGTACTTCGGGACTTTTATATGGCTACACCTTC.

V is TRBV5-1 and J is TRBJ1-2; 7 positions match TRBD1. The CDR3 extends over 15 amino acids. Unmatched junction bases numbered 7, after V lost 1 base and J lost 4 bases. Germline lookup yields CDR1 SGHRS and CDR2 YFSETQ. CDR3 protein: CASSLLLGQIYGYTF. The CDR3 bases are TGCGCCAGCAGCTTGTTATTGGGACAGATCTATGGCTACACCTTC.

The chain couples TRBV7-2 to TRBJ2-1, with 8 bases lining up with TRBD2. The trim removed 5 bases at V and 6 bases at J, leaving 15 bases unmatched. CDR1 is SGHTA, CDR2 FQGNSA, per germline. This CDR3 region has 17 residues. The CDR3 nucleotides read TGTGCCAGCAGCACCCGGTCGGGGGGGTCTTTTGGCAATGAGCAGTTCTTC. Its translation: CASSTRSGGSFGNEQFF.

This sequence joins TRBV21-1 and TRBJ2-7; the table's D gene call, TRBD1, was not cross checked with the DNA. TRBV21-1 is marked as a pseudogene. The CDR3 spans 18 residues. The CDR3 nucleotides are TGTGCCAGCAGCAAAGCGCTAAATTGGACAGGGGGATCCTACGAGCAGTACGTC. Protein sequence: CASSKALNWTGGSYEQYV.

A remark on this clone: Other DNA sequences from this sample encode an identical CDR3 as well. The V gene is TRBV24-1, the J gene TRBJ1-3, with D possibly being TRBD1 (5 bases). Germline CDR1 KGHDR, CDR2 SFDVKD. Between the trimmed V and J ends, which lost 3 bases and 0 bases, there was a span of 8 bases. The CDR3 runs 15 residues. The CDR3 region has the DNA TGTGCCACCAGTGATGGGAGGGGCTCTGGAAACACCATATATTTT. Translated, it gives CATSDGRGSGNTIYF.

V is TRBV19 and J is TRBJ2-1; TRBD2 matches 8 bases. Germline trimming cut 11 bases from V and 9 bases from J; bases unmatched to any gene: 12. Germline-derived CDR1 and CDR2 are LNHDA and SQIVND (reference sequence). The CDR3 covers 13 residues. CDR3 nucleotide sequence: TGTGCCTCGGGGGGGGTTCCGCAATCTGAGCAGTTCTTC. Translation gives CASGGVPQSEQFF.

CDR3 sequence: CASGLASGGGGSNQPQHF. CDR3 coding DNA: TGTGCTAGTGGTTTGGCCTCAGGTGGGGGGGGCAGCAATCAGCCCCAGCATTTT. The chain uses TRBV12-5 and TRBJ1-5; D is perhaps TRBD1 (6 bases). Per the germline V gene, CDR1 is LGHNT and CDR2 is FRNRAP. There are 18 residues in the CDR3. V dropped 1 base and J dropped 1 base, with 17 bases sitting between them.

This clone occurred a few times. V usage is TRBV11-2 and J usage is TRBJ1-2; D is undetermined. Germline V CDR1 and CDR2: SGHAT, FQNNGV. V lost 1 base, J lost 4 bases, and 10 bases lay in between. The CDR3 runs to 14 residues. The CDR3 DNA sequence: TGTGCCAGCAGCTTAGCCCCCCACAGCTATGGCTACACCTTC. Amino acids: CASSLAPHSYGYTF.

This sequence joins TRBV5-8 and TRBJ2-7; tentative D call: TRBD1 (6 bases). The V end was cut by 4 bases, the J end by 1 base, with 9 bases between. The germline CDR1 and CDR2 sequences are SGHTS and YDEGEE. This CDR3 spans 13 amino acids. CDR3 in DNA: TGTGCCAGCAGCCAGGGGAGTTCCTACGAGCAGTACGTC. Its translation: CASSQGSSYEQYV.

The chain is built from TRBV27 and TRBJ1-2; TRBD1 agrees at 8 bases. The junction had 14 bases not matched to a gene; V was cut back by 5 bases and J by 6 bases. The germline V gene has CDR1 MNHEY and CDR2 SMNVEV (reference sequence). The CDR3 covers 16 residues. CDR3 sequence reads: CASSPWAPGTGDGYTF. The CDR3 coding sequence is TGTGCCAGCAGTCCTTGGGCCCCTGGGACAGGAGATGGCTACACCTTC.

V and J are TRBV20-1 and TRBJ1-2; 10 bases are a match to TRBD1. Germline CDR1 is DFQATT and CDR2 is SNEGSKA (reference sequence). The CDR3 runs to 14 residues. V lost 3 bases to trimming and J lost 3 bases; unmatched junction nucleotides: 4. The CDR3 is CSASYGTGDYGYTF. CDR3 DNA sequence: TGCAGTGCTAGTTATGGGACAGGGGACTATGGCTACACCTTC.

This rearrangement joins TRBV6-6 to TRBJ1-2; 8 nucleotides align to TRBD1. This CDR3 region has 13 residues. J was trimmed by 4 bases and V by 10 bases; bases with no gene match: 8. The V gene's germline CDR1 is MNHNY and CDR2 SVGAGI (reference sequence). The CDR3 region is CATRTGPAYGYTF. CDR3 DNA: TGTGCCACCCGGACAGGGCCGGCCTATGGCTACACCTTC.

This clone has just one count. The rearrangement uses TRBV5-1 and TRBJ2-3; 10 nucleotides align to TRBD2. The CDR3 is 16 amino acids. V dropped 3 bases and J dropped 2; count of bases not matched to a gene: 6. CDR1 and CDR2 from the germline V gene are SGHRS and YFSETQ. CDR3 sequence (DNA): TGCGCCAGCAGCTCTCTAGCGGGGGCTAACACAGATACGCAGTATTTT. Translated, it gives CASSSLAGANTDTQYF. The complete variable domain, with remaining parts taken from reference TRBV5-1 and TRBJ2-3, reads KAGVTQTPRYLIKTRGQQVTLSCSPISGHRSVSWYQQTPGQGLQFLFEYFSETQRNKGNFPGRFSGRQFSNSRSEMNVSTLELGDSALYLCASSSLAGANTDTQYFGPGTRLTVL.